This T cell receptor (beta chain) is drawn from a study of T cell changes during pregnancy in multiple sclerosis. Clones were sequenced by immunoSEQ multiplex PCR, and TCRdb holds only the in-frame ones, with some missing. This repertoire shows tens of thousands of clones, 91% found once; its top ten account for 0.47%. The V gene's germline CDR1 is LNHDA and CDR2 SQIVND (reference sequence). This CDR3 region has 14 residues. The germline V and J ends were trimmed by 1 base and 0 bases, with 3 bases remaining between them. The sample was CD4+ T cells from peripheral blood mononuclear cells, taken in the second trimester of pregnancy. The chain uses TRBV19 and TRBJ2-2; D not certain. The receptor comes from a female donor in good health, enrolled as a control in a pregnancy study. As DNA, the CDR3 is TGTGCCAGTAGTATAGGTACGAACACCGGGGAGCTGTTTTTT. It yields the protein CASSIGTNTGELFF. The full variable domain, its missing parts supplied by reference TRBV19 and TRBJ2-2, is DGGITQSPKYLFRKEGQNVTLSCEQNLNHDAMYWYRQDPGQGLRLIYYSQIVNDFQKGDIAEGYSVSREKKESFPLTVTSAQKNPTAFYLCASSIGTNTGELFFGEGSRLTVL.